This TCR beta chain was captured by sequencing in a study of CD8 T cells in ankylosing spondylitis. From the 5' RACE reads, TCRdb called clonotypes with MiXCR, one entry per CDR3 protein. The data show 270,000 or so distinct CDR3 sequences, 18% seen once. V gave up 3 bases and J gave up 2 bases, with 9 bases separating them. The CDR3 is 14 amino acids. Germline V gene data show CDR1 as SGHTA and CDR2 as FQGNSA. Sequenced material: blood, either unsorted or a sorted T cell fraction (not recorded which). The source is a male donor with ankylosing spondylitis or in good health (not recorded which). The chain recombines TRBV7-2 with TRBJ2-3; D gene unclear. The DNA of the CDR3 is TGTGCCAGCAGCTTGGCCAGGCACACAGATACGCAGTATTTT. It translates to CASSLARHTDTQYF.